This T cell receptor (beta chain) was obtained from a study of cytomegalovirus exposure and HLA in healthy donors. PCR primers comprised 60 Vbeta and 13 Jbeta primers. Sequencing used immunoSEQ multiplex PCR; TCRdb keeps in-frame clones, though not all of them. The table gives 110,000 to 150,000 clones; the top ten clones make up approximately 1% of it. As to this clone: Antigen specificity is unknown.

General study points: Immune exposure data for these donors was limited to CMV serostatus. Versus the roughly 700-donor mean, an Asian-associated ancestry cluster reportedly showed fewer N-insertions in a later analysis. In vitro testing confirmed a few CMV-associated chains as specific for CMV antigens. HLA-A and HLA-B allele assignments for most subjects were reportedly predicted accurately using TCR beta sequences.

The V gene lost 2 bases and the J gene lost 1 base, with 9 bases spanning the gap. The CDR3 has 14 amino acids. Germline V gives CDR1 SGHRS, CDR2 YFSETQ. The chain carries TRBV5-1 and TRBJ2-5, with D perhaps matching TRBD2 (6 bases). The TCR originated in a male donor in good health and CMV-seronegative. The sequenced material came from PBMCs. This CDR3 is CASSFGGGQETQYF. As DNA, the CDR3 is TGCGCCAGCAGCTTCGGGGGTGGCCAAGAGACCCAGTACTTC.